These 15 T cell receptor beta chains originate from one sample sequenced in a study of T cells generated in artificial thymic organoids (dated by TCRdb to the late 2010s). Library method: 5' RACE. The listed sequencing device is Illumina MiSeq. TCRalpha and TCRbeta libraries were amplified separately by semi-nested PCR with Advantage 2 and reverse primers in the TRAC or TRBC constant regions. TCRdb cleaned the public reads at Q25 with fastp, built clones with MiXCR and kept in-frame beta chains. Records with the same CDR3 protein are collapsed into one entry carrying the most frequent genes and DNA. In this sample the table shows thousands of distinct CDR3 sequences, around 19% of which occur a single time. Together, the top ten hold 1.4% of the sample. The source material was naive CD8+ T cells from the thymus. The cell subset or site label of this sample denotes: CD3+TCRalphabeta+CD8SP T cells; for blood, CD45RO-CCR7+ naive CD8+ T cells. Source of these receptors: a human donor who gave cord blood stem cells for thymic organoid culture, a cardiac surgery patient who gave postnatal thymus, or a blood donor (not recorded which).

Within the sample, this clonotype is medium-sized. V usage is TRBV7-6 and J usage is TRBJ2-1; D remains ambiguous. Deletions cut 2 bases from V and 7 bases from J, with 15 bases between. Germline V gene data show CDR1 as SGHVS and CDR2 as FNYEAQ. The CDR3 length is 15 residues. CDR3 loop: CASSLLWGNVNEQFF. CDR3 bases: TGTGCCAGCAGCTTACTGTGGGGAAACGTAAATGAGCAGTTCTTC.

The chain employs TRBV20-1 and TRBJ2-5; D call uncertain. Looked up from germline, CDR1 is DFQATT and CDR2 is SNEGSKA (reference sequence). Trimming removed 1 base from V and 5 bases from J, with 14 bases in between. There are 14 residues in the CDR3. Written as DNA, the CDR3 is TGCAGTGCTAGAGTGGTAGATAGCTCGGAGACCCAGTACTTC. Amino acid sequence: CSARVVDSSETQYF.

This clonotype has at least ten counts. V is TRBV2 and J is TRBJ2-1; 9 bases agree with TRBD2. The CDR3 has 18 amino acids. Per germline, CDR1 SNHLY and CDR2 FYNNEI. V lost 4 bases and J lost 8; bases outside the gene matches: 18. The CDR3 DNA reads TGTGCCAGCAGTGTACCCAGGGGTAAAGCGGGAGGCCCCGATGAGCAGTTCTTC. Protein sequence: CASSVPRGKAGGPDEQFF.

This clonotype is medium-sized by share. The chain combines TRBV6-6 with TRBJ2-1, with a possible D match to TRBD1 (6 bases). In germline, CDR1 is MNHNY, CDR2 SVGAGI (reference sequence). The V end lost 10 bases, the J end lost 4 bases, and 14 bases lay between the germline ends. The CDR3 contains 13 residues. The chain's CDR3 is CATVGQTYNEQFF. CDR3 DNA sequence: TGTGCCACCGTAGGACAGACTTACAATGAGCAGTTCTTC.

A word on this clonotype: A single base separates this from a much larger clone, so it may be a read error. The V call is TRBV2, the J call TRBJ2-1; TRBD1 or TRBD2 may be the D gene (5 bases each). The CDR3 runs 13 residues. Germline loops: CDR1 SNHLY, CDR2 FYNNEI. Trimming shortened V by 7 bases and J by 2 bases, and 9 bases separated the two germline ends. The CDR3 here is CASNRDPYNEQFF. In nucleotides, the CDR3 is TGTGCCAGCAATAGGGACCCCTACAATGAGCAGTTCTTC.

Ten or more counts support this clonotype. This rearrangement joins TRBV19 to TRBJ1-5; TRBD1 matches at 7 bases. Unmatched junction bases numbered 8, after V lost 3 bases and J lost 0 bases. Germline V lookup: CDR1 LNHDA, CDR2 SQIVND (reference sequence). The CDR3 extends over 17 amino acids. This CDR3 reads CASSIGTEYYSNQPQHF. In DNA form, the CDR3 reads TGTGCCAGTAGTATCGGGACAGAATATTATAGCAATCAGCCCCAGCATTTT.

This clonotype was observed a few times. It may be a read error: a sequence one base away is much more abundant. The V and J genes are TRBV12-3 or TRBV12-4 and TRBJ2-1; tentative D call: TRBD2 (5 bases). The CDR3 spans 12 residues. The chain's CDR3 is CAGSLASNEQFF. The CDR3 DNA is TGTGCCGGCAGTTTAGCGTCAAATGAGCAGTTCTTC.

V is TRBV20-1 and J is TRBJ2-7; D unclear. The CDR3 extends over 11 amino acids. Germline V gene lookup returns CDR1 DFQATT and CDR2 SNEGSKA (reference sequence). V was trimmed by 1 base and J by 7 bases, leaving 8 bases between them. The CDR3 DNA reads as TGCAGTGCTAGAGGATTTAAGGAGCAGTACGTC. Translating it yields CSARGFKEQYV.

This clonotype was found many times. The V gene is TRBV4-3, the J gene TRBJ2-1, with 7 bases aligning to TRBD2. With V trimmed by 1 base and J by 0 bases, 6 bases remained unmatched. The CDR3 spans 17 residues. In germline, CDR1 is LGHNA, CDR2 YSLEER. The CDR3 nucleotides are TGCGCCAGCAGCCAAGGGGCGGGAGCTCCCTCCTACAATGAGCAGTTCTTC. Translating gives CASSQGAGAPSYNEQFF.

This clonotype was detected many times. The rearrangement links TRBV4-1 to TRBJ2-7, with D perhaps matching TRBD2 (5 bases). V lost 5 bases and J lost 7, with 18 bases in between. The germline V gene has CDR1 MGHRA and CDR2 YSYEKL. The CDR3 loop spans 14 amino acids. CDR3 DNA sequence: TGCGCCAGCAGCTGGAGAGACTACCCCCCTGAGCAGTACTTC. Amino acid sequence: CASSWRDYPPEQYF.

By its share, this clonotype is medium-sized. This chain joins TRBV9 and TRBJ2-3, with D possibly being TRBD1 or TRBD2 (5 bases each). CDR3 length: 13 amino acids. Germline assignment: CDR1 SGDLS and CDR2 YYNGEE. V gave up 0 bases and J gave up 6 bases, with 8 bases separating them. CDR3 region: CASSVGWGDTQYF. CDR3 bases: TGTGCCAGCAGCGTAGGATGGGGGGATACGCAGTATTTT.

The chain is built from TRBV7-6 and TRBJ2-3; 10 bases match TRBD2. CDR1 and CDR2 (germline): SGHVS, FNYEAQ. J gave up 2 bases and V 2 bases, and 13 bases lay outside the gene matches. CDR3 length equals 19 residues. The CDR3 sequence is CASSLSPNPTSGHTDTQYF. The DNA for the CDR3 is TGTGCCAGCAGCTTATCCCCGAACCCGACTAGCGGGCACACAGATACGCAGTATTTT.

This clonotype was seen ten or more times. The chain is built from TRBV25-1 and TRBJ2-1; possibly TRBD2 for D (6 bases). The CDR3 has 14 residues. The V end lost 6 bases, the J end lost 12 bases, and 21 bases lay between the germline ends. Germline CDR1 reads MGHDK; CDR2 reads SYGVNS. The CDR3 coding sequence is TGTGCCAGCAGGAACTCACATAGCGGTACCGTGCAGTTCTTC. Translated, it gives CASRNSHSGTVQFF.

This chain connects TRBV4-1 to TRBJ2-7; the D is unclear. Germline CDR1 reads MGHRA; CDR2 reads YSYEKL. Deletions cut 4 bases from V and 2 bases from J, with 15 bases between. This CDR3 comprises 15 residues. In DNA form, the CDR3 reads TGCGCCAGCAGCCGAGACCCGGGTATTCCCTACGAGCAGTACTTC. Residues: CASSRDPGIPYEQYF.

The chain joins TRBV11-2 to TRBJ2-1; 9 bases match TRBD2. This CDR3 comprises 16 residues. Germline CDR1 reads SGHAT; CDR2 reads FQNNGV. J lost 4 bases, V lost 5 bases, and 9 bases had no gene match. The CDR3 DNA is TGTGCCAGCAGCATTCCTAGCGGGGAGTTTTACAATGAGCAGTTCTTC. Encoded protein: CASSIPSGEFYNEQFF.